The 15 T cell receptor beta chains below come from one sample, sequenced in a study of CD8+CD57+ T cells in acquired aplastic anemia. Patients selected for sequencing had displayed CD8+CD57+ cell expansion by flow cytometry. Genomic DNA was employed as the template in profiling TCR beta VDJ and CDR3. A single record per CDR3 protein comes from TCRdb applying MiXCR to the reads. Among about 160,000 distinct CDR3 sequences, 40% to 50% were seen once, and the ten largest hold roughly 30%. The sample consisted of sorted CD4+, CD8+, or CD8+CD57+ T cells (not recorded which) from PBMCs. These receptors were collected from a human donor with aplastic anemia.

The chain is built from TRBV10-3 and TRBJ2-1, with 8 bases aligning to TRBD2. This CDR3 has 14 amino acids. Germline V gives CDR1 ENHRY, CDR2 SYGVKD. V dropped 5 bases and J dropped 5; count of bases not matched to a gene: 5. The CDR3 DNA reads TGTGCCATCAGTACCCTTAGCGGGAACAATGAGCAGTTCTTC. Protein product: CAISTLSGNNEQFF.

The chain links TRBV7-9 to TRBJ1-2; D is unclear. V lost 5 bases and J 4 bases, leaving 11 bases between the germline ends. Per the germline V gene, CDR1 is SEHNR and CDR2 is FQNEAQ (reference sequence). The CDR3 runs 13 residues. The CDR3, as DNA: TGTGCCAGCAGCCAAGCCTGGGGCTATGGCTACACCTTC. Its protein is CASSQAWGYGYTF.

In the case of this clonotype: A much larger clone lies a single base off, so this may be a read error. This chain joins TRBV6-5 and TRBJ2-7, with TRBD2 as a possible D gene (5 bases). The V and J ends lost 4 bases and 3 bases respectively, with 16 bases between them. Germline values: CDR1 MNHEY, CDR2 SVGAGI. The CDR3 has 15 residues. Here the CDR3 reads CASSSGLLYFYEQYF. For the CDR3, the DNA is TGTGCCAGCAGTTCCGGACTCCTTTACTTCTACGAGCAGTACTTC.

This clonotype has just a few counts. The chain joins TRBV5-5 to TRBJ2-7, with 7 bases fitting TRBD1. Germline V lookup: CDR1 SGHKS, CDR2 YYEKEE (reference sequence). The CDR3 has 13 residues. V trimming: 4 bases; J trimming: 3 bases; junction bases outside the gene matches: 4. In DNA, the CDR3 is TGTGCCAGCAGCCGGACAGGATTCTACGAGCAGTACTTC. This translates into CASSRTGFYEQYF.

This clonotype was recorded at least ten times. The rearrangement joins TRBV19 to TRBJ1-5; tentative D call: TRBD1 (5 bases). Trimming took 3 bases from V and 3 from J, leaving 12 bases between them. The germline CDR1 and CDR2 sequences are LNHDA and SQIVND (reference sequence). This CDR3 has 15 amino acids. In DNA, the CDR3 is TGTGCCAGTAGTATGGCGGGGGACTTCAATCAGCCCCAGCATTTT. Translating it yields CASSMAGDFNQPQHF.

This clonotype was seen repeatedly, ten times or more. The J gene is TRBJ1-6, the V gene TRBV25-1; no clear D. There are 16 residues in the CDR3. The germline V gene encodes CDR1 MGHDK and CDR2 SYGVNS. V lost 1 base, J lost 14 bases, and 21 bases lay in between. CDR3 nucleotide sequence: TGTGCCAGCAGTGAATCGCCGGTGGGCTCGGGGTCATCCCTCCACTTT. Amino acids: CASSESPVGSGSSLHF. Full variable domain (missing parts from reference TRBV25-1 and TRBJ1-6): EADIYQTPRYLVIGTGKKITLECSQTMGHDKMYWYQQDPGMELHLIHYSYGVNSTEKGDLSSESTVSRIRTEHFPLTLESARPSHTSQYLCASSESPVGSGSSLHFGNGTRLTVT.

In this sample, this clonotype turned up many times. This chain connects TRBV9 to TRBJ2-6, with 11 bases fitting TRBD2. V lost 9 bases to trimming and J lost 2 bases; unmatched junction nucleotides: 7. This CDR3 region has 16 residues. Germline assignment: CDR1 SGDLS and CDR2 YYNGEE. The CDR3 region has the DNA TGTGCCATAGGGCTAGCGGGGGGTCCTGGGGCCAACGTCCTGACTTTC. Its protein is CAIGLAGGPGANVLTF.

Notes on this clonotype: A much larger clone is a single base away; this may be a read error. The V and J genes are TRBV20-1 and TRBJ1-4; D ambiguous. CDR1 DFQATT and CDR2 SNEGSKA come from the germline V gene (reference sequence). The CDR3 extends over 13 amino acids. CDR3 loop: CSATGPYEERLFF. The CDR3 nucleotides are TGCAGTGCTACTGGCCCTTACGAAGAAAGACTGTTTTTT.

V and J are TRBV24-1 and TRBJ2-1; 11 bases map to TRBD2. Germline V gives CDR1 KGHDR, CDR2 SFDVKD. CDR3 length: 12 amino acids. Trimming took 10 bases from V and 7 from J; bases not matched to a gene: 2. The CDR3 region is CATSSGRNEQFF. The DNA of the CDR3 is TGTGCCACATCTAGCGGGAGGAATGAGCAGTTCTTC.

The CDR3 region is CATSDFDSYEQYF. In DNA form, the CDR3 reads TGTGCCACCAGTGATTTTGACAGCTACGAGCAGTACTTC. The rearrangement joins TRBV24-1 to TRBJ2-7, with TRBD1 as a possible D gene (5 bases). Trimming cost V 1 base and J 3 bases, with 6 bases left between them. The CDR3 consists of 13 residues. Germline-derived CDR1 and CDR2 are KGHDR and SFDVKD.

The chain employs TRBV19 and TRBJ2-7; no reliable D call. There are 15 residues in the CDR3. V was clipped by 5 bases and J by 0 bases, with 14 bases between them. Looked up from germline, CDR1 is LNHDA and CDR2 is SQIVND (reference sequence). CDR3 DNA sequence: TGTGCCAGTAGTGCCCCAGGCGGCCACTCCTACGAGCAGTACTTC. Translating gives CASSAPGGHSYEQYF.

This clonotype was seen repeatedly, ten times or more. This sequence joins TRBV4-2 and TRBJ2-7; possibly TRBD2 for D (6 bases). The CDR3 contains 16 residues. Trimming removed 0 bases from V and 1 base from J, with 13 bases in between. Per germline, CDR1 LGHNA and CDR2 YNFKEQ. This CDR3 is CASSQDSGTGSYEQYF. CDR3 DNA sequence: TGTGCCAGCAGCCAAGATTCCGGGACTGGTTCCTACGAGCAGTACTTC.

About this clonotype itself: A clone one base away is much larger, so this may be a read error. This chain links TRBV9 with TRBJ2-5; D is possibly TRBD2 (7 bases). Germline CDR1 and CDR2: SGDLS and YYNGEE. V was shortened by 0 bases and J by 7 bases, with 16 bases between the two germline ends. The CDR3 spans 15 residues. CDR3 sequence: CASSVAGGGSGTQYF. The CDR3 nucleotides are TGTGCCAGCAGCGTAGCCGGGGGCGGGAGCGGGACCCAGTACTTC.

J is TRBJ2-3 and V is TRBV20-1, with unresolved D. The CDR3 is 12 amino acids. Trimming shortened V by 3 bases and J by 6 bases, and 10 bases separated the two germline ends. Germline values: CDR1 DFQATT, CDR2 SNEGSKA (reference sequence). CDR3 loop: CSASDLADTQYF. The DNA for the CDR3 is TGCAGTGCTAGCGACTTAGCCGATACGCAGTATTTT.

In its sample, this clonotype was seen a few times. This chain links TRBV15 with TRBJ1-2, with D possibly TRBD1 on 6 matching bases. Trimming stripped 0 bases from V and 4 bases from J, with 15 bases between. The CDR3 is made up of 16 amino acids. Germline V gene sequence: CDR1 LNHNV, CDR2 YYDKDF (reference sequence). CDR3 protein: CATSRDLAQGGYGYTF. The CDR3 DNA reads as TGTGCCACCAGCAGAGATTTGGCACAGGGTGGCTATGGCTACACCTTC.